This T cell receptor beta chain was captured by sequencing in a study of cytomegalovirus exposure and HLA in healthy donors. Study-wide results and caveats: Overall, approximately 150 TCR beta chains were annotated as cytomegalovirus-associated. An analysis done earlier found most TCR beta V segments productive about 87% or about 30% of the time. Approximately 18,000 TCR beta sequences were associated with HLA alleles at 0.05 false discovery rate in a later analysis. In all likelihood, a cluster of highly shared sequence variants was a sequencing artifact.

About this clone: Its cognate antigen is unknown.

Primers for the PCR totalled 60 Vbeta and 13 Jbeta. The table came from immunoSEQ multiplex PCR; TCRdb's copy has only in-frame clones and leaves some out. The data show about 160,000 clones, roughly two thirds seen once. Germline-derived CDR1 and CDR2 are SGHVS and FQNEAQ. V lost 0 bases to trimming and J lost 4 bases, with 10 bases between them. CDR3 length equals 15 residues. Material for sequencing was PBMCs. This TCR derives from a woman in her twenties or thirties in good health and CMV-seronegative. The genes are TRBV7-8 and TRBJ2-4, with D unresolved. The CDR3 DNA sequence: TGTGCCAGCAGCTTAGCGGGCCCAACAAAAAACATTCAGTACTTC. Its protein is CASSLAGPTKNIQYF.